This TCR beta chain was recovered during a study of cytomegalovirus exposure and HLA in healthy donors. This CDR3 comprises 20 residues. From germline, CDR1 is MGHRA and CDR2 YSYEKL. V gave up 2 bases and J gave up 7 bases; unmatched junction bases: 15. The study ran its PCR with 60 Vbeta and 13 Jbeta primers. Using immunoSEQ multiplex PCR, the repertoire was profiled, and TCRdb retains in-frame clones only, with some absent. The table has 150,000 or so clones, roughly 79% seen once. In regard to this clone: The antigen is undetermined.

Notes on the study in general: A classifier reportedly called cytomegalovirus status with high sensitivity and specificity. As a later analysis showed, a missense DCLRE1C variant was linked to trimming of TCR beta V- and J-genes.

Specimen: PBMCs. The clonotype comes from a young man in good health and CMV-seropositive. The chain couples TRBV4-1 to TRBJ2-1; TRBD2 matches 15 bases. CDR3 loop: CASSQLGLAGGRNWLNEQFF. For the CDR3, the DNA is TGCGCCAGCAGCCAACTGGGACTAGCGGGAGGAAGGAATTGGTTAAATGAGCAGTTCTTC.